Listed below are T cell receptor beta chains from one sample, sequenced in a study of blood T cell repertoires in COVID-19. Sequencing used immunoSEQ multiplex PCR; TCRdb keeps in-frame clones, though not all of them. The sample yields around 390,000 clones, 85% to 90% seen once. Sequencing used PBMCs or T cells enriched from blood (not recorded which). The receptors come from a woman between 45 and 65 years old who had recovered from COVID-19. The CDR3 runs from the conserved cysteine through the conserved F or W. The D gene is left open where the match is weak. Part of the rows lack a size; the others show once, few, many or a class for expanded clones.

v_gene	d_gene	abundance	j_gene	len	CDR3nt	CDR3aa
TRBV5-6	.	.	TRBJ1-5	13	TGTGCCAGCAGCCCGCAGGGCGGTCAGCCCCAGCATTTT	CASSPQGGQPQHF
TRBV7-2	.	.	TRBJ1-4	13	TGTGCCAGCAGCTTAGGGTCGCGCGAAAAACTGTTTTTT	CASSLGSREKLFF
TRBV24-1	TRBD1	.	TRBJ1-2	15	TGTGCCACCGCCGGGACAGGGGGCTTTAACTATGGCTACACCTTC	CATAGTGGFNYGYTF
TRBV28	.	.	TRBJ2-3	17	TGTGCCAGCCACGACATGGCCAGGGGACCGACCACAGATACGCAGTATTTT	CASHDMARGPTTDTQYF
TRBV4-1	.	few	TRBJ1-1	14	TGCGCCAGCAGCGAGAGAGGACAGAACGCTGAAGCTTTCTTT	CASSERGQNAEAFF
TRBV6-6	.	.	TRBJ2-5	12	TGTGCCAGCAGCTTACTCCAAGAGACCCAGTACTTC	CASSLLQETQYF
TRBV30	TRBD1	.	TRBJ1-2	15	TGTGCCTCTACCGGACAGGGTATAGCTAACTATGGCTACACCTTC	CASTGQGIANYGYTF
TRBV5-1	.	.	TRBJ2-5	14	TGCGCCAGCTATCCGGACAGGGCGGGGGGGGCCCAGTACTTC	CASYPDRAGGAQYF
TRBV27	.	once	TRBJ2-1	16	TGTGCCAGCAGTTTAACATCGGCTAGTCCCTTGGATGAGCAGTTCTTC	CASSLTSASPLDEQFF
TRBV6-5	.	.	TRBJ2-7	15	TGTGCCAGCCACATTGTTGCGGGGGCGTTCTCCGAGCAGTACTTC	CASHIVAGAFSEQYF
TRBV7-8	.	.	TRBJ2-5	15	TGTGCCAGCAGCCTTGCAACAGGGAGCAAAGAGACCCAGTACTTC	CASSLATGSKETQYF
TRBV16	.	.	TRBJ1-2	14	TGTGCCAGCAGCCAGGGGGACAATCTCCATGGCTACACCTTC	CASSQGDNLHGYTF
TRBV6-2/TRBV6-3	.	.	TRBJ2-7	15	TGTGCCAGCAGCACAAACCGGGAAATCTCCTACGAGCAGTACTTC	CASSTNREISYEQYF
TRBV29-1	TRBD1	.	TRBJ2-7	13	TGCAGCGGCAGACAGGGAAGCTCCTACGAGCAGTACTTC	CSGRQGSSYEQYF
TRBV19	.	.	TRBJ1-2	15	TGTGCCAGTAGTCCCTTAGGAGGAACCAACTATGGCTACACCTTC	CASSPLGGTNYGYTF
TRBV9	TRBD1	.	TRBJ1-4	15	TGTGCCAGCAGCACCGGACAGGCAACTAATGAAAAACTGTTTTTT	CASSTGQATNEKLFF
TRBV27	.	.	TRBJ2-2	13	TGTGCCAGCAGTATTAGCGGCACCGGGGAGCTGTTTTTT	CASSISGTGELFF
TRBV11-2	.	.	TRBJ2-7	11	TGTGCCAGCAGCCCGGGGAAGGATCAGTACTTC	CASSPGKDQYF
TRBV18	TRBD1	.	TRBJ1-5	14	TGTGCCAGCTCACCGGGGACAGGATTGTGGCCCCAGCATTTT	CASSPGTGLWPQHF
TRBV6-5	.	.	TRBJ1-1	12	TGTGCCAGCCGGGATAAGGGCACTGAAGCTTTCTTT	CASRDKGTEAFF
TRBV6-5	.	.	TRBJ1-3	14	TGTGCCAGCAGTTACTCTGCGCTTGGAAACACCATATATTTT	CASSYSALGNTIYF
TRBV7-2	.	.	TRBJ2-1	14	TGTGCCAGCAGCTTAACTAGCAACGGTGGTGAGCAGTTCTTC	CASSLTSNGGEQFF